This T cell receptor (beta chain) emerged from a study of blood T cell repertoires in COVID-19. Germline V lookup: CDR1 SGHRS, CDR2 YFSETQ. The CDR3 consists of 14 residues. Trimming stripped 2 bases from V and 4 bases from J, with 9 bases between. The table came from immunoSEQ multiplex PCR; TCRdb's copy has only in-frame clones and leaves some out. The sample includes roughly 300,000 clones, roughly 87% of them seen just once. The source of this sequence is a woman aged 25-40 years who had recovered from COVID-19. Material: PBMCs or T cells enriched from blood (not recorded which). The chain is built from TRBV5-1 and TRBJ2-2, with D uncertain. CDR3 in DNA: TGCGCCAGCAGCTTAGACACCGTCACCGGGGAGCTGTTTTTT. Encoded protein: CASSLDTVTGELFF. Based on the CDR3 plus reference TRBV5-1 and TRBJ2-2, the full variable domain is KAGVTQTPRYLIKTRGQQVTLSCSPISGHRSVSWYQQTPGQGLQFLFEYFSETQRNKGNFPGRFSGRQFSNSRSEMNVSTLELGDSALYLCASSLDTVTGELFFGEGSRLTVL.